In its sample, the clone carrying this TCR beta chain was seen once. Cohorts were based on clinical histories the participants reported. Recovery among Cohort 3 donors was established by two negative PCRs, clearance, or symptom resolution. This specimen belongs to a study of blood T cell repertoires in COVID-19. Study context: Samples came from the United States, Italy and Spain, spanning acute and convalescent COVID-19.

TCRdb's table, derived via immunoSEQ multiplex PCR, lists solely in-frame clones and lacks some. The sample lists around 310,000 clones, about 87% occurring once. The source material was PBMCs or T cells enriched from blood (not recorded which). The sequence was obtained from a man between 25 and 39 years old who had recovered from COVID-19.

The CDR3 here is CASRMDRLSNQPQHF. The DNA for the CDR3 is TGTGCCAGCAGAATGGACAGACTTAGCAATCAGCCCCAGCATTTT. V gene TRBV2 combines with J gene TRBJ1-5; D perhaps matches TRBD1 (6 bases). The germline gives CDR1 SNHLY, CDR2 FYNNEI. CDR3 length equals 15 residues. The ends were cut back, 6 bases at V and 0 bases at J, with 12 bases in the middle.